The entry below gives a single TCR beta chain sequence along with its context. Unmatched junction bases numbered 3, after V lost 0 bases and J lost 1 base. The CDR3 extends over 17 amino acids. Per germline, CDR1 SGHDN and CDR2 FVKESK. For TCRbeta, the library was prepared with unique molecular identifiers. TCRdb reprocessed the PCR reads via MiXCR and lists one record per CDR3 protein. In the table there are about 400,000 distinct CDR3 sequences, over 20% of which are singletons. This sample is drawn from a study of T-cell reconstitution after alpha-beta-depleted transplantation in children. The sample in question was PBMCs from the stem cell graft donor, obtained from the stem cell graft. This TCR was sampled from a human donor who donated a stem cell graft to a child with acute myeloid leukemia. The chain uses TRBV14 and TRBJ2-3, with 11 bases identical to TRBD2. As DNA, the CDR3 is TGTGCCAGCAGCCAAGATCCGACTAGCGGGGGCACAGATACGCAGTATTTT. This gives the protein CASSQDPTSGGTDTQYF.